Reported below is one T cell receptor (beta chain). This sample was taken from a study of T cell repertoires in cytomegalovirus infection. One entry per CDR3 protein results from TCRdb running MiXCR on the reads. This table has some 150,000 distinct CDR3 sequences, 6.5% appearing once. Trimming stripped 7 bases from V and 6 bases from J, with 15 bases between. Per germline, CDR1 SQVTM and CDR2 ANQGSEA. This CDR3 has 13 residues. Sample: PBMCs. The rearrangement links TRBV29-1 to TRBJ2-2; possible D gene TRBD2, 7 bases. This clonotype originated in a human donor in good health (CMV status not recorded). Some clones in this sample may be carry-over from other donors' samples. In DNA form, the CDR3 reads TGCAGCGCCTTGAGAGGGGGGGCCGGGGAGCTGTTTTTT. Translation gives CSALRGGAGELFF.